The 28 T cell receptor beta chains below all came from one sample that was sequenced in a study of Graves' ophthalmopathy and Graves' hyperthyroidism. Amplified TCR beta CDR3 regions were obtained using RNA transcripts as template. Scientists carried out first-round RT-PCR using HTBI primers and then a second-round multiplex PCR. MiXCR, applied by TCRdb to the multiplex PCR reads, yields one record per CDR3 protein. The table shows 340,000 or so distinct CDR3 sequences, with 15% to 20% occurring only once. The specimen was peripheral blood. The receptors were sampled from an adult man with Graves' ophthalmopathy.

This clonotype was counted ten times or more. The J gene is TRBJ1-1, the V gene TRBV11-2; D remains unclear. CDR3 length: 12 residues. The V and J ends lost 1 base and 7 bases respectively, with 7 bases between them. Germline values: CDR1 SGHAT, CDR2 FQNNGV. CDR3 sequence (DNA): TGTGCCAGCAGCTTAGGGATAAATGAAGCTTTCTTT. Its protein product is CASSLGINEAFF.

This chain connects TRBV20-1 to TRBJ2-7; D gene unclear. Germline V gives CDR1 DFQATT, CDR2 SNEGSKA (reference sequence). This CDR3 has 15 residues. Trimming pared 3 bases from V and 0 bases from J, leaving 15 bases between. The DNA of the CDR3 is TGCAGTGCTAGTTCTTTGCTGACTGACTCCTACGAGCAGTACTTC. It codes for CSASSLLTDSYEQYF.

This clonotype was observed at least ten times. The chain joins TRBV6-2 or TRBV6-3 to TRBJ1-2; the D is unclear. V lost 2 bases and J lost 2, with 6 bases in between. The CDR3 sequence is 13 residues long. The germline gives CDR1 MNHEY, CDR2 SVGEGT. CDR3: CASSYLGNYGYTF. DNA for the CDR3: TGTGCCAGCAGTTACCTGGGGAACTATGGCTACACCTTC.

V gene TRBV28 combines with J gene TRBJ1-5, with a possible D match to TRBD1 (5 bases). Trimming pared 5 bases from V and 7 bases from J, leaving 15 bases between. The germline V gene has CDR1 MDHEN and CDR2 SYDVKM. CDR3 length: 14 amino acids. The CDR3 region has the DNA TGTGCCAGCAGTCCCCGGGACCAGCTACAGCCCCAGCATTTT. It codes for CASSPRDQLQPQHF.

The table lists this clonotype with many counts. CDR3 sequence: CASSPRQGGTEAFF. The CDR3 bases are TGTGCCAGCAGCCCTCGACAGGGGGGGACTGAAGCTTTCTTT. This sequence joins TRBV3-1 and TRBJ1-1; the match to TRBD1 covers 9 bases. Germline V gene data show CDR1 as LGHDT and CDR2 as YNNKEL (reference sequence). J gave up 5 bases and V 4 bases, and 5 bases lay outside the gene matches. CDR3 length: 14 residues.

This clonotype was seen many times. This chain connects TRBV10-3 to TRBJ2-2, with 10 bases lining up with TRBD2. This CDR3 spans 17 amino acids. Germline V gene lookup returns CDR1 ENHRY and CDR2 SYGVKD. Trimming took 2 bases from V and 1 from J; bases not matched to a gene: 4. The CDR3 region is CAISEMASGRNTGELFF. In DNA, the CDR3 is TGTGCCATCAGTGAGATGGCTAGCGGGAGGAACACCGGGGAGCTGTTTTTT.

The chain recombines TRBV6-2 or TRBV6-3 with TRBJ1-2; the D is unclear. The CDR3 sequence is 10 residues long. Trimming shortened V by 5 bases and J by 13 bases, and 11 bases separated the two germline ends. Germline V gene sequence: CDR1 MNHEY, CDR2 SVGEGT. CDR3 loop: CASSRTAPTF. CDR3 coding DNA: TGTGCCAGCAGTAGGACCGCTCCCACCTTC.

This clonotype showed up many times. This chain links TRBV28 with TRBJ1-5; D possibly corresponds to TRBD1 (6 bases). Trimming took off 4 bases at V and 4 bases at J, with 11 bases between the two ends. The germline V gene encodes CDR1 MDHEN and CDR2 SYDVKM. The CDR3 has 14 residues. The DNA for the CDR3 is TGTGCCAGCAGTTGGGGGCCAGGGAATCAGCCCCAGCATTTT. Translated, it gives CASSWGPGNQPQHF. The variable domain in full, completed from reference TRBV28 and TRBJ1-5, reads DVKVTQSSRYLVKRTGEKVFLECVQDMDHENMFWYRQDPGLGLRLIYFSYDVKMKEKGDIPEGYSVSREKKERFSLILESASTNQTSMYLCASSWGPGNQPQHFGDGTRLSIL.

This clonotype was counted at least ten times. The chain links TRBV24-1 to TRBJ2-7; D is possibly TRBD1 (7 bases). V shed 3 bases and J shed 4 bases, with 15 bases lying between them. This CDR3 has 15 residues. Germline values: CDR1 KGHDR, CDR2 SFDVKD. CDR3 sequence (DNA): TGTGCCACCAGTGATGGCGGGGACAGCCCATACGAGCAGTACTTC. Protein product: CATSDGGDSPYEQYF.

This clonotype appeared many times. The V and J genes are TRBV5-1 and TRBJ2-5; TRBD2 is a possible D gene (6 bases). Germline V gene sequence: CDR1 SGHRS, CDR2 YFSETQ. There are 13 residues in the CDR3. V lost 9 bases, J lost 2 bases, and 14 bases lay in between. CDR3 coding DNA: TGCGCCACCCGGGGCGGGGAACAAGAGACCCAGTACTTC. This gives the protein CATRGGEQETQYF.

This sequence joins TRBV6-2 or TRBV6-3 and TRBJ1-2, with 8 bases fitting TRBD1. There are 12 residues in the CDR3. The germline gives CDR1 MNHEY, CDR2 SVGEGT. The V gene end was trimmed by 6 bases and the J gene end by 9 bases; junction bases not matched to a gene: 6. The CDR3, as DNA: TGTGCCAGCAGGCAGGGGGCGCAAAGCTACACCTTC. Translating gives CASRQGAQSYTF.

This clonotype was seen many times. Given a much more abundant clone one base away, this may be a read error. The CDR3 DNA follows: TGTGCCAGCAACTCAACAGGGGAGACCCAGTACTTC. Residues: CASNSTGETQYF. The chain has TRBV11-2 and TRBJ2-5, with a possible D match to TRBD1 (6 bases). V shed 7 bases and J shed 5 bases, with 11 bases lying between them. The CDR3 is made up of 12 amino acids. Germline V gives CDR1 SGHAT, CDR2 FQNNGV.

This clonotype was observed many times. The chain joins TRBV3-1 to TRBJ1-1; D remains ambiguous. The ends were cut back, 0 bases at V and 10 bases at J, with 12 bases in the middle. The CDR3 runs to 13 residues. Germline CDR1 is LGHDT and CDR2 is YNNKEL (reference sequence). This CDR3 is CASSQDRGSRAFF. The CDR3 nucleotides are TGTGCCAGCAGCCAAGATCGTGGCAGTCGAGCTTTCTTT.

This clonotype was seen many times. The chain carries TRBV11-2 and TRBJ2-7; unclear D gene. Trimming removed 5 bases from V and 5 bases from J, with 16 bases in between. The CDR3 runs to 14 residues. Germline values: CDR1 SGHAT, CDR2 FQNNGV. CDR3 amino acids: CASSPPYRFDEQYF. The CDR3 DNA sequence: TGTGCCAGCAGCCCCCCGTACCGTTTCGACGAGCAGTACTTC.

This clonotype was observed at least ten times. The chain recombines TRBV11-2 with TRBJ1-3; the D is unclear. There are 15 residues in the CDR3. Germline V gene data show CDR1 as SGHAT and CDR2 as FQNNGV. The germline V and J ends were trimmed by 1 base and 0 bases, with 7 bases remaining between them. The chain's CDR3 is CASSLGVSSGNTIYF. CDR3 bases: TGTGCCAGCAGCTTAGGTGTGAGCTCTGGAAACACCATATATTTT.

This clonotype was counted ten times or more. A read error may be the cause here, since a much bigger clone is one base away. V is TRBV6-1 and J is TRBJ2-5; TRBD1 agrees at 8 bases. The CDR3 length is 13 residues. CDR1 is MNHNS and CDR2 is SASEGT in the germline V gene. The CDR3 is CASGGPGGKTRYF. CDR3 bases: TGTGCCAGCGGCGGGCCAGGGGGCAAGACCCGGTACTTC.

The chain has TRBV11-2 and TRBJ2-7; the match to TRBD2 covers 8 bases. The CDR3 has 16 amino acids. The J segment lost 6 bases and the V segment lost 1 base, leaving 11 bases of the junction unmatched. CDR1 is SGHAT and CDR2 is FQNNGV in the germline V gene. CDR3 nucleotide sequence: TGTGCCAGCAGCTTAGGAGTCGCCGGGAGGGTCGTCGAGCAGTACTTC. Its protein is CASSLGVAGRVVEQYF. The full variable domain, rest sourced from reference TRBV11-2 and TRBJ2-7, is EAGVAQSPRYKIIEKRQSVAFWCNPISGHATLYWYQQILGQGPKLLIQFQNNGVVDDSQLPKDRFSAERLKGVDSTLKIQPAKLEDSAVYLCASSLGVAGRVVEQYFGPGTRLTVT.

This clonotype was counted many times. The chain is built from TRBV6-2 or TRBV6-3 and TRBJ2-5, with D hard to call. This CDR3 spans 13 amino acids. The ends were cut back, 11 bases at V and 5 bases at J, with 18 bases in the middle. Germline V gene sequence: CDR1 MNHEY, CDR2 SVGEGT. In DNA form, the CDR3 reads TGTGCCCCCCTAGTTACAGTATTGGAGACCCAGTACTTC. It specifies CAPLVTVLETQYF.

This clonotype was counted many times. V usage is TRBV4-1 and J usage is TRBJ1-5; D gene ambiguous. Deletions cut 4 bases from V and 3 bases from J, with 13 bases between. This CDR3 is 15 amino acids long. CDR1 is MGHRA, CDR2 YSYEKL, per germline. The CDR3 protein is CASSPSLRINQPQHF. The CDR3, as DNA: TGCGCCAGCAGCCCCTCTCTTCGGATCAATCAGCCCCAGCATTTT.

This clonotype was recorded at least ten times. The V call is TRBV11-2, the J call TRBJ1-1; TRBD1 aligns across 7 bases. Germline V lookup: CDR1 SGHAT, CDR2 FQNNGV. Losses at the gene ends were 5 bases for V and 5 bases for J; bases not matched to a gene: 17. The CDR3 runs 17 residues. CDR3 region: CASSLGGGDRFETEAFF. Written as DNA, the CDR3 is TGTGCCAGCAGCCTAGGAGGGGGGGACAGATTCGAAACTGAAGCTTTCTTT.

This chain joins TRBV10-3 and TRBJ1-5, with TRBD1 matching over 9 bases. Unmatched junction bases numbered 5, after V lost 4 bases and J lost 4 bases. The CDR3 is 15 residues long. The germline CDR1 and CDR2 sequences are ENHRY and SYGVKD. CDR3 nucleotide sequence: TGTGCCATCAGTGGACAGGGGGAACCGAATCAGCCCCAGCATTTT. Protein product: CAISGQGEPNQPQHF.

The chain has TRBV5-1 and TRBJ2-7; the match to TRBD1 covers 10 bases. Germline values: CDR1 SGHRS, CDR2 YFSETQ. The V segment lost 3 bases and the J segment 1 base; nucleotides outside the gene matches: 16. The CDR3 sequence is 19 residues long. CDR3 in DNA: TGCGCCAGCAGCTCGACCCGTCTTTTACCGGGACAGGGGTCCTACGAGCAGTACTTC. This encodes CASSSTRLLPGQGSYEQYF.

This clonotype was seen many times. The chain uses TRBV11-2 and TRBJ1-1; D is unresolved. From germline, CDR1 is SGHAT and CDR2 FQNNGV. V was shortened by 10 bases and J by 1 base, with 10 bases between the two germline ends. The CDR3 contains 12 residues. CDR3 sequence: CATLDGNTEAFF. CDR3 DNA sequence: TGTGCCACCCTCGACGGGAACACTGAAGCTTTCTTT. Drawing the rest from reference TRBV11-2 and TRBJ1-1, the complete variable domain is EAGVAQSPRYKIIEKRQSVAFWCNPISGHATLYWYQQILGQGPKLLIQFQNNGVVDDSQLPKDRFSAERLKGVDSTLKIQPAKLEDSAVYLCATLDGNTEAFFGQGTRLTVV.

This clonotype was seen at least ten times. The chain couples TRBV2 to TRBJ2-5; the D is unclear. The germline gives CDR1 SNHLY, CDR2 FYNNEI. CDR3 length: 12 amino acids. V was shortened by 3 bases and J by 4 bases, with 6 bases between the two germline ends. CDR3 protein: CASSDDLETQYF. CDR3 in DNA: TGTGCCAGCAGTGATGATTTAGAGACCCAGTACTTC.

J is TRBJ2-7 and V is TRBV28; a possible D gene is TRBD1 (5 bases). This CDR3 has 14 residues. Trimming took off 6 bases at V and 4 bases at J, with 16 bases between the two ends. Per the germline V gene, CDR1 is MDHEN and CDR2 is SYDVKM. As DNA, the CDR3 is TGTGCCAGCAGAGGACACAAAGGATCTTACGAGCAGTACTTC. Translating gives CASRGHKGSYEQYF.

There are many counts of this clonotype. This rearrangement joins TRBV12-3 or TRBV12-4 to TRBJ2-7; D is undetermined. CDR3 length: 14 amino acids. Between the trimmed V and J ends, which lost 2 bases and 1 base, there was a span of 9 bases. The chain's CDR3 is CASSLSARSYEQYF. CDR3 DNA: TGTGCCAGCAGTTTATCGGCCAGATCCTACGAGCAGTACTTC.

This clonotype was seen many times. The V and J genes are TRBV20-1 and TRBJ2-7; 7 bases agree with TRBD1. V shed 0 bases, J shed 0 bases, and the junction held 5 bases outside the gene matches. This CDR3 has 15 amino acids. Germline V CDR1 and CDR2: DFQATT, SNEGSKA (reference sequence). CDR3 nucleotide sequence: TGCAGTGCTAGAGATCAGGGGGTAAGCTCCTACGAGCAGTACTTC. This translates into CSARDQGVSSYEQYF.

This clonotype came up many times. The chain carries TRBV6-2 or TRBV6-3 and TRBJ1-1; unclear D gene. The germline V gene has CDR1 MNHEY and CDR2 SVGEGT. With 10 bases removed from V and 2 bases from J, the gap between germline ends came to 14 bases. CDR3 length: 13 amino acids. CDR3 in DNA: TGTGCCACTCAACGACCGGGAAACACTGAAGCTTTCTTT. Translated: CATQRPGNTEAFF.